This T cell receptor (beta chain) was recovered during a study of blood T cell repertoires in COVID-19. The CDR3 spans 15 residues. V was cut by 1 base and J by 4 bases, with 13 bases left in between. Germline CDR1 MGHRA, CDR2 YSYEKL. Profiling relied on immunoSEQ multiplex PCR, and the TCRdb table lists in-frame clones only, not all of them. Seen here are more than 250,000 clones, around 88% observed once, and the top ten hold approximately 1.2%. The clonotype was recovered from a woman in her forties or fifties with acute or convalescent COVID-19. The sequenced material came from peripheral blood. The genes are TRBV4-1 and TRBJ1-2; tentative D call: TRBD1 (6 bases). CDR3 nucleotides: TGCGCCAGCAGCCAAGTGGGACATCTGGGCTATGGCTACACCTTC. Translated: CASSQVGHLGYGYTF.